This T cell receptor (beta chain) stems from a study of siplizumab effects on memory and regulatory T cells. Points from the study as a whole: Major contributors to the alloresponse seemed to be naive T cells, which also appeared more diverse than memory cells.

In germline, CDR1 is SEHNR, CDR2 FQNEAQ (reference sequence). With 4 bases clipped from V and 7 bases from J, the junction kept 5 bases outside the gene matches. This CDR3 has 13 amino acids. The assay covered 95,000 to 100,000 TCR templates per sample. Libraries were prepared by immunoSEQ multiplex PCR; TCRdb keeps only in-frame clonotypes and omits some of them. Seen here are 70,000 to 95,000 clones, 90% to 95% observed once, and the top ten hold 6.5% to 8%. About this clone itself: Its antigen is unknown.

This clonotype was sampled from a human donor in good health. The chain carries TRBV7-9 and TRBJ1-1; TRBD1 aligns across 8 bases. Sequencing was carried out using CD8+ T cells sorted from blood. CDR3 amino acids: CASSSTGALEAFF. The CDR3 DNA reads TGTGCCAGCAGCTCGACAGGGGCCCTTGAAGCTTTCTTT.